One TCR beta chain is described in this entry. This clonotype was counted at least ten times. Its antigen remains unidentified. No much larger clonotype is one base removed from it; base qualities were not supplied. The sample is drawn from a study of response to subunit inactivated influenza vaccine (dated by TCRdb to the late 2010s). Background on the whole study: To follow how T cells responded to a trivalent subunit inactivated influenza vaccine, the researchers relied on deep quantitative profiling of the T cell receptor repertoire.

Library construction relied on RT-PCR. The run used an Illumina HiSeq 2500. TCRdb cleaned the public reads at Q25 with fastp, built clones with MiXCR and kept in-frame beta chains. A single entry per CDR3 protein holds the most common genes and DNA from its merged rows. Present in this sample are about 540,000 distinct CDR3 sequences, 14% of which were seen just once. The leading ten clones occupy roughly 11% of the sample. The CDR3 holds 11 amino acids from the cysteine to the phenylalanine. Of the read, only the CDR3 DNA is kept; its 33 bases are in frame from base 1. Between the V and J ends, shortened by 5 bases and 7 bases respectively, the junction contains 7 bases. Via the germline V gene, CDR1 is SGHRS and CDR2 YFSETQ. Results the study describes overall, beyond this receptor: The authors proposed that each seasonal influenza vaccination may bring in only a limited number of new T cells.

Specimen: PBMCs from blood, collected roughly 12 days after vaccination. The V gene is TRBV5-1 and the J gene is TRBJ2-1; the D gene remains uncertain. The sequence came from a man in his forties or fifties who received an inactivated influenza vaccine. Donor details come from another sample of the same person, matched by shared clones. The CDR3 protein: CASRYFNEQFF. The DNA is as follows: TGCGCCAGCAGGTATTTTAATGAGCAGTTCTTC.